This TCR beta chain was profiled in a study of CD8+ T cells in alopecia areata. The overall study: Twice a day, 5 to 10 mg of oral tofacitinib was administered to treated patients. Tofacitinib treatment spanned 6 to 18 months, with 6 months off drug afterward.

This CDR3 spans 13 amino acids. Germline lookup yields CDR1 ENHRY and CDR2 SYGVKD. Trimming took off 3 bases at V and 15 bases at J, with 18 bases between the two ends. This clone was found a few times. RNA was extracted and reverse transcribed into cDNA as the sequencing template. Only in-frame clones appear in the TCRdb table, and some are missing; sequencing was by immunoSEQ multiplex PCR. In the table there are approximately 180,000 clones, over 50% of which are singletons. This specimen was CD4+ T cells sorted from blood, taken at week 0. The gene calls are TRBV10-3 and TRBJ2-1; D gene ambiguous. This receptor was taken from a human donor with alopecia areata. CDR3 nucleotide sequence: TGTGCCATCAGTGAAGTGAAATCGGGCGTTTCGTTCTTC. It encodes CAISEVKSGVSFF.